This T cell receptor (beta chain) was recorded in a study of beta chain features in type 1 diabetes listed by TCRdb under 2018. A note on the overall study: Patients and healthy donors did not differ in mean age, gender distribution, total cell number or subset yield. A total of under 120,000,000 sorted cells were examined across all samples, and RNA yield correlated strongly with the number of cells per subset. In the study, recently diagnosed type 1 diabetes patients and matched healthy donors were compared on the TCRB repertoires of their sorted circulating CD4+ T cell subsets. Regulatory and stem cell-like memory subsets were obtained from only 8 patients and about eight healthy donors, while naive and central memory subsets were obtained from all 30 or so donors.

A single peripheral blood draw of about 116 mL on average was collected from each donor into heparinised tubes. A BD FACSAria II and a panel including CD45RO, CCR7, CD25, CD127, CD95 and CD27 were used to sort naive, central memory, regulatory and stem cell-like memory CD4+ T cells. Purity was above 98% for every sorted population. PBMCs were isolated immediately by Lymphoprep density gradient centrifugation and stained directly without culture. So that batch effects would be minimized, each experiment stained and sorted samples in pairs, pairing one healthy donor with one patient. All of the isolated RNA was reverse transcribed with the High Capacity cDNA Reverse Transcription Kit, so expressed TCRB transcripts were sequenced. Deep immunoSEQ sequencing was performed on naive, central memory and regulatory T cell samples, with an average of around 3.5 million total reads per sample. Sorted cells were lysed in RLT buffer, and RNA was extracted using DNase-treated RNeasy Micro or Mini kits according to cell number. Each cell subset was processed separately to prevent cross-contamination, with patient and healthy donor samples processed together. The immunoSEQ multiplex PCR was used to amplify TCRB sequences from cDNA, yielding 87-bp fragments that span the CDR3 region. The amplicons were sequenced using the Illumina HiSeq platform. Per the source publication's procedure: Synthetic template baselines were used to correct PCR bias computationally, reads within Hamming distance 2 were collapsed together, and singletons that could not be merged were discarded. Reads were aligned against IMGT so that V, D and J genes, CDR3 length and insertions or deletions at six rearrangement sites could be assigned. Clonotype counts were normalized to sorted cell number within each subset before computing true diversity and Gini coefficients with the tcR R package. The overlap coefficient, calculated on TCRB nucleotide sequences, was used to measure repertoire sharing. The immuneACCESS repertoire file appears here via TCRdb, limited to in-frame rearrangements. These files lack a portion of the clones; in checked studies, under half of the deficit traces to unresolved V genes, and the cause of the others is not known. D and trimming come from the DNA, and the V and J calls and clone size come from that table. Within this sample are about 40,000 clones, with 45% to 50% of them counted one time only. The top ten constitute approximately 0.67% of the sample.

The paper's findings and limits, for the study overall: Because small numbers of individuals were included in the HLA sub-analyses, any influence of HLA type on TCRB rearrangement was left unresolved. The naive, central memory and regulatory TCRB repertoires appeared to resemble one another more closely among patients than among healthy donors. Fewer insertions and more nucleotide deletions at VDJ recombination sites were observed in patients with type 1 diabetes, implying thymic rearrangement abnormalities. In all four CD4+ subsets, TCRB CDR3 length was moderately but significantly shorter in type 1 diabetes patients. Because cDNA was sequenced instead of genomic DNA, highly expressing activated cells could be over-represented, though the groups showed no difference in activation or CD3 levels. Shorter templates might have been favored by PCR, but patient and control samples were amplified and corrected together, so both groups would have been affected equally by any skew.

CDR1 and CDR2 were assigned from the germline V gene as SGHVS and FQNEAQ. Inclusive of the bounding cysteine and phenylalanine, the CDR3 is 12 residues long. Just the 36-base CDR3 DNA is kept, in frame starting at base 1. Trimming removed 5 bases from V and 5 bases from J, leaving 9 bases between the germline ends. As to this clone: It has no known antigen specificity. One base away there is no much larger clone; base qualities are not given.

Sequencing was performed on central memory CD4+ T cells from blood. The rearrangement joined TRBV7-8 to TRBJ1-1; tentative D gene TRBD1, with 5 bases matching. The receptor's source is a woman aged 18-30 years in good health. The CDR3 amino acid sequence is: CASSQQATEAFF. DNA sequence: TGTGCCAGCAGCCAACAGGCGACTGAAGCTTTCTTT.